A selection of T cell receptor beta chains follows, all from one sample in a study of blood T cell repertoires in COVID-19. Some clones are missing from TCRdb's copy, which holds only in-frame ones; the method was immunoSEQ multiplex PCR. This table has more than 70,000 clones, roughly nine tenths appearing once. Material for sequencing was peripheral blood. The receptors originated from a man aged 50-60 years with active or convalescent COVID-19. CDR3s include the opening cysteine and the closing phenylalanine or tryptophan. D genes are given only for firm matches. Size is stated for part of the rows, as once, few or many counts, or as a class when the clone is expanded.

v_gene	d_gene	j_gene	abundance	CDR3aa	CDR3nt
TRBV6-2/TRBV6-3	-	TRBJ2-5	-	CASTPAGSAQETQYF	TGTGCCAGCACCCCCGCCGGGTCGGCCCAAGAGACCCAGTACTTC
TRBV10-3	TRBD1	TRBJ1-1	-	CATTTGDTEAFF	TGTGCCACGACAACAGGGGACACTGAAGCTTTCTTT
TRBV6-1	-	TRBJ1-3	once	CAAGSGNTIYF	TGTGCCGCGGGCTCTGGAAACACCATATATTTT
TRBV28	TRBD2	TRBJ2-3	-	CASSGLAGGVDTQYF	TGTGCCAGCAGTGGACTAGCGGGGGGCGTGGATACGCAGTATTTT
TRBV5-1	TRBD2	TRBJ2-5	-	CASSLQAGGAGETQYF	TGCGCCAGCAGCTTGCAAGCGGGGGGCGCGGGGGAGACCCAGTACTTC
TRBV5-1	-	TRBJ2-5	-	CASSFSQGTQYF	TGCGCCAGCAGCTTTTCACAGGGGACCCAGTACTTC
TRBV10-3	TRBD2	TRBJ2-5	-	CAISDPSSGGGQETQYF	TGTGCCATCAGTGACCCGAGTAGCGGGGGTGGCCAAGAGACCCAGTACTTC
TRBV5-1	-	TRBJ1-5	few	CASSLGGAGASNQPQHF	TGCGCCAGCAGCTTGGGAGGGGCAGGGGCTAGCAATCAGCCCCAGCATTTT
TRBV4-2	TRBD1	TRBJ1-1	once	CASSQVDRGDTEAFF	TGTGCCAGCAGCCAAGTTGACAGGGGGGACACTGAAGCTTTCTTT
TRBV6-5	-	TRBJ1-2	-	CASSYSTGGYGYTF	TGTGCCAGCAGTTACTCGACCGGGGGCTATGGCTACACCTTC
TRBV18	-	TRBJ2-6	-	CASSPDSSGANVLTF	TGTGCCAGCTCACCCGACAGCTCTGGGGCCAACGTCCTGACTTTC
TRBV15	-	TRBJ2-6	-	CASRDSGANVLTF	TGTGCCTCCCGAGACTCTGGGGCCAACGTCCTGACTTTC
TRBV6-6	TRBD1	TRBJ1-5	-	CASRRGQGGDQPQHF	TGTGCCAGCAGGAGGGGACAGGGCGGGGATCAGCCCCAGCATTTT
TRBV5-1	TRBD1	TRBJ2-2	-	CASSLAAGGRTGELFF	TGCGCCAGCAGCTTGGCGGCAGGGGGAAGGACCGGGGAGCTGTTTTTT
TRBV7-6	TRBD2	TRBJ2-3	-	CASSLGGLAGPTDTQYF	TGTGCCAGCAGCTTAGGTGGACTAGCGGGGCCCACAGATACGCAGTATTTT
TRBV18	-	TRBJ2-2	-	CASSGGQVTGELFF	TGTGCCAGCTCTGGGGGACAAGTCACCGGGGAGCTGTTTTTT
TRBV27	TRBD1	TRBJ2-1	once	CASTSTGGSSYNEQFF	TGTGCCAGCACCTCGACAGGGGGAAGCTCCTACAATGAGCAGTTCTTC
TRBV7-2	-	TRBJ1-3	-	CASSSTGNTIYF	TGTGCCAGCAGCTCGACAGGAAACACCATATATTTT
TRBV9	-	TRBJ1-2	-	CASSVPGTNGYTF	TGTGCCAGCAGCGTACCCGGTACTAATGGCTACACCTTC
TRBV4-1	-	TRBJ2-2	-	CASSQAGNTGELFF	TGCGCCAGCAGCCAAGCAGGGAACACCGGGGAGCTGTTTTTT
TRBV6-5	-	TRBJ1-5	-	CASSSQVFSNQPQHF	TGTGCCAGCAGTTCACAGGTATTCAGCAATCAGCCCCAGCATTTT
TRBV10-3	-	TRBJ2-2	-	CAISEGARDTGELFF	TGTGCCATCAGTGAGGGGGCTAGGGACACCGGGGAGCTGTTTTTT
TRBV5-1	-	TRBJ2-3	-	CASSGGSTDTQYF	TGCGCCAGCAGCGGCGGGAGCACAGATACGCAGTATTTT
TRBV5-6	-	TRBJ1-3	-	CASSFFEGARHTIYF	TGTGCCAGCAGCTTTTTTGAAGGGGCAAGGCACACCATATATTTT
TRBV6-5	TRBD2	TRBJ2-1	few	CASSYRGLAVNEQFF	TGTGCCAGCAGTTACCGGGGACTAGCGGTCAATGAGCAGTTCTTC
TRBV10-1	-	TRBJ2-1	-	CASSDGGYGEQFF	TGCGCCAGCAGTGACGGGGGATACGGTGAGCAGTTCTTC
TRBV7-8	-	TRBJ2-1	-	CASSLVQAPSDEQFF	TGTGCCAGCAGCTTAGTTCAGGCTCCTAGCGATGAGCAGTTCTTC
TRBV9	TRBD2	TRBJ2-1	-	CASSAPASGGSSYNEQFF	TGTGCCAGCAGCGCCCCGGCGAGCGGGGGAAGCTCCTACAATGAGCAGTTCTTC
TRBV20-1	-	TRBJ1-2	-	CSAYRIYGYTF	TGCAGTGCTTACAGAATCTATGGCTACACCTTC
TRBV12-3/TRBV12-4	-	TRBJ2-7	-	CASSLARAEQYF	TGTGCCAGCAGTTTAGCGCGGGCCGAGCAGTACTTC
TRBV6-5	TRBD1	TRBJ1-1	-	CASQKAGGSTEAFF	TGTGCCAGCCAAAAGGCAGGGGGCAGTACTGAAGCTTTCTTT
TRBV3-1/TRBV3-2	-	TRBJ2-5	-	CASTHQGQETQYF	TGTGCCAGCACCCATCAGGGACAAGAGACCCAGTACTTC
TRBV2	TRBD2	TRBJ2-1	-	CASSGLAGNSYNEQFF	TGTGCCAGCAGTGGACTAGCGGGGAACTCCTACAATGAGCAGTTCTTC
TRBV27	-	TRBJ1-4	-	CASSLRDTATNEKLFF	TGTGCCAGCAGTTTACGGGACACAGCAACTAATGAAAAACTGTTTTTT
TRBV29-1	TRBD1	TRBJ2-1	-	CSSERTGPLNEQFF	TGCAGCTCTGAGCGGACAGGGCCACTCAATGAGCAGTTCTTC
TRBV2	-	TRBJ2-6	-	CASSSQGRSGANVLTF	TGTGCCAGCAGTAGTCAGGGGCGGTCTGGGGCCAACGTCCTGACTTTC
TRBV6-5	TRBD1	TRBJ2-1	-	CASSFPGTGVNEQFF	TGTGCCAGCAGTTTCCCCGGGACAGGGGTCAATGAGCAGTTCTTC